A selection of T cell receptor beta chains follows, all from one sample in a study of T cell repertoires in cytomegalovirus infection. TCRdb recomputed calls from the reads with MiXCR, one row per CDR3 protein. The repertoire includes hundreds of thousands of distinct CDR3 sequences, roughly a quarter of them detected once, and 6.5% to 10% sits in the top ten. Sequenced sample: CD8+ T cells from PBMCs. The receptors derive from a human donor in good health (CMV status not recorded). Some clones in this sample may be carry-over from other donors' samples. Both conserved end residues are part of each CDR3. The D gene is left open where the match is weak. Clone size is shown for a subset of rows, as once, few, many or a class of expanded clone.

d_call,cdr3_length,clone_size,v_call,j_call,cdr3_aa,cdr3_nt
.,15,.,TRBV6-6,TRBJ2-1,CASTVLGGPYNEQFF,TGTGCCAGCACCGTCCTGGGGGGGCCTTACAATGAGCAGTTCTTC
.,11,many,TRBV5-1,TRBJ1-1,CASSLGQVTFF,TGCGCCAGCAGCTTGGGACAAGTCACTTTCTTT
.,13,.,TRBV6-1,TRBJ1-1,CAGNEKMNTEAFF,TGTGCCGGCAACGAAAAAATGAACACTGAAGCTTTCTTT
TRBD2,14,.,TRBV29-1,TRBJ2-7,CSVVPSGGPYEQYF,TGCAGCGTTGTACCTAGCGGGGGGCCCTACGAGCAGTACTTC
TRBD1,14,few,TRBV7-9,TRBJ1-2,CASSSGQGYYGYTF,TGTGCCAGCAGCTCCGGACAGGGATACTATGGCTACACCTTC
.,13,few,TRBV7-7,TRBJ2-5,CASSSEGAETQYF,TGTGCTAGCAGCTCAGAAGGGGCAGAGACCCAGTACTTC
.,16,many,TRBV7-9,TRBJ1-5,CASSPKGDGATSPQHF,TGTGCCAGCAGCCCTAAAGGGGACGGCGCTACTAGTCCCCAGCATTTT
.,18,.,TRBV14,TRBJ2-2,CASSQTSGDLPYTGELFF,TGTGCCAGCAGCCAGACCTCAGGGGACCTACCTTACACCGGGGAGCTGTTTTTT
TRBD1,16,.,TRBV12-3/TRBV12-4,TRBJ2-2,CASRIVGGAGTGELFF,TGTGCCAGCAGAATCGTAGGGGGCGCGGGCACCGGGGAGCTGTTTTTT
.,13,.,TRBV2,TRBJ2-1,CASRTSSYNEQFF,TGTGCCAGCAGGACTTCATCCTACAATGAGCAGTTCTTC
.,15,many,TRBV7-3,TRBJ1-6,CASRGPGRLNSPLHF,TGTGCCAGCAGGGGACCGGGACGGCTGAATTCACCCCTCCACTTT
.,14,.,TRBV12-5,TRBJ1-1,CASVSQGGNTEAFF,TGTGCTAGTGTTTCCCAGGGAGGGAACACTGAAGCTTTCTTT
TRBD1,14,many,TRBV6-6,TRBJ1-1,CASSQDRPNTEAFF,TGTGCCAGCAGCCAGGACAGGCCGAACACTGAAGCTTTCTTT
.,17,.,TRBV5-6,TRBJ2-2,CASSLGWGPTRGGELFF,TGTGCCAGCAGCTTGGGATGGGGGCCGACTAGAGGCGGGGAGCTGTTTTTT
TRBD2,15,.,TRBV19,TRBJ2-1,CTSSMGGGPYNEQFF,TGTACCAGTAGTATGGGCGGGGGGCCCTACAATGAGCAGTTCTTC
.,14,.,TRBV12-3/TRBV12-4,TRBJ1-5,CASSRHIIVWPQHF,TGTGCCAGCAGTCGTCACATTATTGTGTGGCCCCAGCATTTT
.,16,.,TRBV7-2,TRBJ1-2,CASSLSRQGFVVGYTF,TGTGCCAGCAGCTTAAGCCGGCAGGGGTTTGTAGTGGGCTACACCTTC
.,14,many,TRBV28,TRBJ1-1,CASSLRGRNTEAFF,TGTGCCAGCAGTCTCAGGGGTAGGAACACTGAAGCTTTCTTT
.,15,.,TRBV19,TRBJ1-4,CASSASIGGNEKLFF,TGTGCCAGTAGTGCCTCGATCGGAGGGAATGAAAAACTGTTTTTT